This T cell receptor (beta chain) was obtained from a study of T cell responses to AZD1222 COVID-19 vaccine. As concerns this clone: Antigen: not known.

Here immunoSEQ multiplex PCR was the method, and the copy in TCRdb shows in-frame clones only, minus some. Among some 130,000 clones listed, 91% were seen once. Points from the study as a whole: Repertoires in all cases were sampled only once the peak T cell response had passed. Rises in breadth and depth of Spike-specific TCRs came after two AZD1222 doses.

In germline, CDR1 is KGHDR, CDR2 SFDVKD. The CDR3 is 15 amino acids. The V and J ends lost 1 base and 3 bases, in that order; junction bases with no gene match: 0. This sequence joins TRBV24-1 and TRBJ2-3; 10 bases match TRBD2. This TCR came from an adult who received the AZD1222 COVID-19 vaccine. Sample: peripheral blood, taken 28 days after the second AZD1222 dose. CDR3 bases: TGTGCCACCAGTGATTTTAGCGGGGGGACAGATACGCAGTATTTT. Translating gives CATSDFSGGTDTQYF.